The 29 T cell receptor beta chains below all came from one sample that was sequenced in a study of blood T cell repertoires in COVID-19. Repertoires were generated with immunoSEQ multiplex PCR, while TCRdb's copy carries only in-frame clones and drops some. The sample carries 150,000 to 200,000 clones, around 80% recorded once. Sequencing was carried out using peripheral blood. The receptors were gathered from a woman in her sixties or seventies with COVID-19, enrolled during active disease.

The chain combines TRBV21-1 with TRBJ2-3; the table's D gene call, TRBD1, was not cross checked with the DNA. TRBV21-1 is classified as a pseudogene. The CDR3 runs to 17 residues. The CDR3 reads CASSAYTGMYGTDTQYF. CDR3 nucleotide sequence: TGTGCCAGCAGCGCTTACACAGGGATGTATGGCACAGATACGCAGTATTTT.

The V call is TRBV18, the J call TRBJ1-5; D remains ambiguous. The CDR3 spans 14 residues. Trimming took off 2 bases at V and 2 bases at J, with 7 bases between the two ends. Germline V gene lookup returns CDR1 KGHSH and CDR2 LQKENI. The CDR3 DNA is TGTGCCAGCTCACCAGATACAGGCAATCAGCCCCAGCATTTT. Its translation is CASSPDTGNQPQHF.

The CDR3 loop is CASSPGQDQETQYF. The DNA for the CDR3 is TGTGCCAGCAGCCCGGGACAGGACCAAGAGACCCAGTACTTC. The gene calls are TRBV11-3 and TRBJ2-5; 8 bases match TRBD1. Trimming took 5 bases from V and 0 from J; bases not matched to a gene: 2. The V gene's germline CDR1 is SGHNT and CDR2 YENEEA. There are 14 residues in the CDR3.

The chain recombines TRBV28 with TRBJ1-2; D ambiguous. The CDR3 spans 14 residues. Trimming removed 2 bases at V and 8 bases at J, with 15 bases between. Germline-derived CDR1 and CDR2 are MDHEN and SYDVKM. The CDR3: CASSLAHGSLGYTF. The DNA for the CDR3 is TGTGCCAGCAGTTTAGCCCACGGGTCCCTCGGCTACACCTTC.

CDR3 in amino acids: CASSLDDRGSIQYF. CDR3 bases: TGCGCCAGCAGCTTGGATGACAGGGGGAGCATTCAGTACTTC. The chain carries TRBV5-1 and TRBJ2-4, with TRBD1 matching 9 bases. This CDR3 comprises 14 residues. Per germline, CDR1 SGHRS and CDR2 YFSETQ. The V segment lost 0 bases and the J segment 9 bases; nucleotides outside the gene matches: 4.

This clone occurred once. This sequence joins TRBV2 and TRBJ2-3, with 8 bases aligning to TRBD2. CDR1 is SNHLY and CDR2 is FYNNEI in the germline V gene. The CDR3 covers 16 residues. Losses at the gene ends were 0 bases for V and 6 bases for J; bases not matched to a gene: 8. CDR3 residues: CASSEAGREVGDTQYF. The DNA for the CDR3 is TGTGCCAGCAGTGAAGCCGGGCGGGAGGTGGGGGATACGCAGTATTTT.

This sequence joins TRBV7-6 and TRBJ1-3; D not certain. The CDR3 runs 15 residues. Germline loops: CDR1 SGHVS, CDR2 FNYEAQ. Trimming shortened V by 1 base and J by 0 bases, and 7 bases separated the two germline ends. The CDR3 sequence is CASSLGTSSGNTIYF. Here the CDR3 DNA reads TGTGCCAGCAGCTTAGGAACAAGCTCTGGAAACACCATATATTTT.

V and J are TRBV3-1 (or the pseudogene TRBV3-2) and TRBJ2-5; the match to TRBD2 covers 10 bases. CDR1 LGHDT and CDR2 YNNKEL come from the germline V gene (reference sequence). Trimming took 7 bases from V and 7 from J; bases not matched to a gene: 6. The CDR3 loop spans 13 amino acids. In nucleotides, the CDR3 is TGTGCCAGCAACCGACTAGCGGGTGTGACCCAGTACTTC. It codes for CASNRLAGVTQYF.

This chain uses TRBV20-1 with TRBJ2-7, with TRBD2 matching 8 bases. Trimming removed 3 bases from V and 4 bases from J; junction bases left unmatched: 8. Per the germline V gene, CDR1 is DFQATT and CDR2 is SNEGSKA (reference sequence). CDR3 length: 14 amino acids. CDR3 in DNA: TGCAGTGCTAGTTTATCGGGGGGGCGATACGAGCAGTACGTC. Protein: CSASLSGGRYEQYV.

In DNA form, the CDR3 reads TGTGCCAGCAGTTCCCCTTCGATACAGGCAAACTATGGCTACACCTTC. This codes for CASSSPSIQANYGYTF. The gene calls are TRBV28 and TRBJ1-2; possibly TRBD1 for D (5 bases). Germline CDR1 reads MDHEN; CDR2 reads SYDVKM. Trimming shortened V by 4 bases and J by 2 bases, and 17 bases separated the two germline ends. The CDR3 is 16 amino acids.

This clone was recorded once. The rearrangement links TRBV11-3 to TRBJ2-1; tentatively, D is TRBD1 (5 bases). Germline loops: CDR1 SGHNT, CDR2 YENEEA. Trimming shortened V by 6 bases and J by 5 bases, and 11 bases separated the two germline ends. This CDR3 spans 13 amino acids. CDR3 amino acids: CASSRTRDNEQFF. The DNA of the CDR3 is TGTGCCAGCAGTCGAACCAGGGACAATGAGCAGTTCTTC.

The chain carries TRBV5-4 and TRBJ2-2; tentative D call: TRBD1 (6 bases). Germline lookup yields CDR1 SGHNT and CDR2 YYREEE (reference sequence). Trimming took 0 bases from V and 6 from J, leaving 15 bases between them. This CDR3 is 16 amino acids long. The CDR3 protein is CASSLVQGSSSGELFF. The CDR3 DNA reads as TGTGCCAGCAGCTTGGTCCAGGGGTCTTCCTCCGGGGAGCTGTTTTTT.

The J gene is TRBJ2-5, the V gene TRBV30; D uncertain. The ends were cut back, 5 bases at V and 5 bases at J, with 12 bases in the middle. Germline V lookup: CDR1 GTSNPN, CDR2 SVGIG (reference sequence). CDR3 size: 12 residues. The CDR3: CAWGPQAETQYF. CDR3 sequence (DNA): TGTGCCTGGGGGCCCCAGGCGGAGACCCAGTACTTC.

This clone appeared a single time. This chain links TRBV11-2 with TRBJ2-2, with 8 bases that match TRBD2. The CDR3 runs 17 residues. Trimming cost V 2 bases and J 4 bases; bases outside gene matches: 9. Per germline, CDR1 SGHAT and CDR2 FQNNGV. The CDR3 sequence is CASSLIRGGLSTGELFF. CDR3 coding DNA: TGTGCCAGCAGCTTAATCCGGGGGGGGCTGAGCACCGGGGAGCTGTTTTTT.

The V call is TRBV28, the J call TRBJ1-2; weak D call: TRBD1 (6 bases). Germline-derived CDR1 and CDR2 are MDHEN and SYDVKM. V shed 10 bases and J shed 2 bases, with 11 bases lying between them. The CDR3 has 12 residues. The CDR3 nucleotides are TGTGCCACCCGACAGGCCAACTATGGCTACACCTTC. Residues: CATRQANYGYTF.

This chain connects TRBV6-5 to TRBJ1-1; TRBD1 matches 7 bases. Per germline, CDR1 MNHEY and CDR2 SVGAGI. The CDR3 has 14 amino acids. The V gene end was trimmed by 5 bases and the J gene end by 5 bases; junction bases not matched to a gene: 8. For the CDR3, the DNA is TGTGCCAGCAGTATACAGGGGCTTAGTACTGAAGCTTTCTTT. Protein: CASSIQGLSTEAFF.

This rearrangement joins TRBV6-5 to TRBJ2-3; D call uncertain. Trimming cost V 7 bases and J 1 base, with 9 bases left between them. Germline V gene data show CDR1 as MNHEY and CDR2 as SVGAGI. This CDR3 is built from 13 residues. The CDR3 bases are TGTGCCAGCATAGCAAGGCGCACAGATACGCAGTATTTT. Its translation: CASIARRTDTQYF.

CDR3: CASRDHGQGSGNTIYF. The CDR3 nucleotides are TGTGCCAGCAGAGACCACGGACAGGGCTCTGGAAACACCATATATTTT. The chain carries TRBV2 and TRBJ1-3; 8 bases match TRBD1. This CDR3 spans 16 amino acids. Germline values: CDR1 SNHLY, CDR2 FYNNEI. V shed 6 bases and J 0 bases; nucleotides not matched to a gene: 7. Filled out from reference TRBV2 and TRBJ1-3, the complete variable domain reads EPEVTQTPSHQVTQMGQEVILRCVPISNHLYFYWYRQILGQKVEFLVSFYNNEISEKSEIFDDQFSVERPDGSNFTLKIRSTKLEDSAMYFCASRDHGQGSGNTIYFGEGSWLTVV.

The chain joins TRBV12-3 or TRBV12-4 to TRBJ2-5, with D tentatively TRBD2 (5 bases). With 1 base removed from V and 6 bases from J, the gap between germline ends came to 9 bases. The CDR3 length is 13 residues. CDR3 protein: CASSLEGVKTQYF. The CDR3 DNA sequence: TGTGCCAGCAGTTTAGAGGGAGTGAAGACCCAGTACTTC.

This clone occurred once. CDR3 nucleotide sequence: TGTGCCATCAACCCACATGGAGCAGGGCCCCACGAGCAGTACTTC. Translation: CAINPHGAGPHEQYF. The chain couples TRBV13 to TRBJ2-7; a weak D match, TRBD1 (5 bases). The V gene lost 10 bases and the J gene lost 5 bases, with 24 bases spanning the gap. This CDR3 has 15 amino acids. CDR1 PRHDT and CDR2 FYEKMQ come from the germline V gene (reference sequence).

V and J are TRBV19 and TRBJ2-2; the match to TRBD1 covers 11 bases. Per germline, CDR1 LNHDA and CDR2 SQIVND (reference sequence). This CDR3 region has 16 residues. Losses at the gene ends were 3 bases for V and 6 bases for J; bases not matched to a gene: 6. The CDR3 sequence: CASSIKGQGVSGELFF. CDR3 nucleotide sequence: TGTGCCAGTAGTATTAAGGGACAGGGGGTCTCCGGGGAGCTGTTTTTT. Combining the CDR3 with reference TRBV19 and TRBJ2-2 gives the whole variable domain DGGITQSPKYLFRKEGQNVTLSCEQNLNHDAMYWYRQDPGQGLRLIYYSQIVNDFQKGDIAEGYSVSREKKESFPLTVTSAQKNPTAFYLCASSIKGQGVSGELFFGEGSRLTVL.

The chain is built from TRBV2 and TRBJ2-7; D is uncertain. Germline values: CDR1 SNHLY, CDR2 FYNNEI. With 3 bases removed from V and 3 bases from J, the gap between germline ends came to 3 bases. The CDR3 runs to 11 residues. CDR3 region: CASSDFYEQYF. The CDR3 coding sequence is TGTGCCAGCAGTGACTTCTACGAGCAGTACTTC.

This chain joins TRBV5-4 and TRBJ2-5; tentative D call: TRBD1 (7 bases). The CDR3 runs 15 residues. V lost 3 bases to trimming and J lost 3 bases, with 15 bases between them. Germline assignment: CDR1 SGHNT and CDR2 YYREEE (reference sequence). Here the CDR3 DNA reads TGTGCCAGCAGCTCCCGACAGGGACTCGAAGAGACCCAGTACTTC. Translating it yields CASSSRQGLEETQYF.

The V and J genes are TRBV5-1 and TRBJ2-5; 7 nucleotides agree with TRBD2. Germline CDR1 is SGHRS and CDR2 is YFSETQ. Germline trimming cut 2 bases from V and 4 bases from J; bases unmatched to any gene: 8. CDR3 length: 15 residues. CDR3 DNA sequence: TGCGCCAGCAGCTTCTTTCTTTTAGCGGGAGAGACCCAGTACTTC. Translating gives CASSFFLLAGETQYF.

The chain carries TRBV19 and TRBJ2-7; the D gene is possibly TRBD2 (6 bases). V lost 3 bases and J 5 bases, leaving 17 bases between the germline ends. Germline CDR1 LNHDA, CDR2 SQIVND (reference sequence). This CDR3 has 15 residues. CDR3 in amino acids: CASSISRLGVNEQYF. CDR3 bases: TGTGCCAGTAGTATTTCGCGACTAGGAGTCAACGAGCAGTACTTC.

V is TRBV5-1 and J is TRBJ1-2, with 10 bases matching TRBD1. V shed 4 bases and J 6 bases; nucleotides not matched to a gene: 9. The CDR3 extends over 15 amino acids. CDR1 and CDR2 (germline): SGHRS, YFSETQ. CDR3: CASSIDGTGVNGYTF. CDR3 nucleotide sequence: TGCGCCAGCAGCATTGACGGGACAGGGGTAAATGGCTACACCTTC.

The rearrangement joins TRBV5-1 to TRBJ2-7, with 7 positions matching TRBD1. V trimming: 4 bases; J trimming: 5 bases; junction bases outside the gene matches: 9. The germline V gene has CDR1 SGHRS and CDR2 YFSETQ. CDR3 length: 14 residues. CDR3: CASSPRGQPNEQYF. The DNA of the CDR3 is TGCGCCAGCAGCCCAAGGGGACAGCCTAACGAGCAGTACTTC.

This clone has only a few counts. The V gene is TRBV27, the J gene TRBJ1-6; 9 bases match TRBD1. Germline loops: CDR1 MNHEY, CDR2 SMNVEV (reference sequence). Trimming cost V 8 bases and J 10 bases; bases outside gene matches: 12. The CDR3 totals 15 residues. CDR3 sequence (DNA): TGTGCCAGCCGGTTCCCCGGCGACAGGGGGTCACCCCTCCACTTT. It translates to CASRFPGDRGSPLHF.

DNA of the CDR3: TGCAGCGGCCGACAGGATAATGAAAAACTGTTTTTT. Its translation: CSGRQDNEKLFF. This sequence joins TRBV29-1 and TRBJ1-4; TRBD1 might be the D (6 bases). Between the trimmed V and J ends, which lost 7 bases and 4 bases, there was a span of 10 bases. CDR3 size: 12 residues. Per germline, CDR1 SQVTM and CDR2 ANQGSEA.